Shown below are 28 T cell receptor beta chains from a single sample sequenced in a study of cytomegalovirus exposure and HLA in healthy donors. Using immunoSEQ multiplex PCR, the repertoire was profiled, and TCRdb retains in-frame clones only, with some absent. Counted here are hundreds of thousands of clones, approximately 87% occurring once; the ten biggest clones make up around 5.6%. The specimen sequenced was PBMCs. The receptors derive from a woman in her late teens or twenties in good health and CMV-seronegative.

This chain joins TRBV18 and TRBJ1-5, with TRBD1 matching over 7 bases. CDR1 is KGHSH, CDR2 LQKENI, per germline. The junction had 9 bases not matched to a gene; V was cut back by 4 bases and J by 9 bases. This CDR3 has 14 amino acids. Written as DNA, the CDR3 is TGTGCCAGCTCACTAGACAGGGAACCGTCGCCCCAGCATTTT. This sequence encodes CASSLDREPSPQHF.

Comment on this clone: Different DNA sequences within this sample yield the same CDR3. CDR3 sequence reads: CASSVGVYNEQFF. The CDR3 region has the DNA TGTGCCAGCAGCGTAGGAGTCTACAATGAGCAGTTCTTC. The chain carries TRBV9 and TRBJ2-1; D is uncertain. Germline CDR1 reads SGDLS; CDR2 reads YYNGEE. The CDR3 is 13 residues long. The V end lost 0 bases, the J end lost 3 bases, and 4 bases lay between the germline ends.

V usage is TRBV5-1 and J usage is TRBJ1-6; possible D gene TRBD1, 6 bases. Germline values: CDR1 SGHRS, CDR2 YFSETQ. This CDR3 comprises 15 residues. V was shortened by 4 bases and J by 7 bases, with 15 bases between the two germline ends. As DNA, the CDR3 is TGCGCCAGCAGCGATGGGGGCAGGGAGAATTCACCCCTCCACTTT. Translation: CASSDGGRENSPLHF.

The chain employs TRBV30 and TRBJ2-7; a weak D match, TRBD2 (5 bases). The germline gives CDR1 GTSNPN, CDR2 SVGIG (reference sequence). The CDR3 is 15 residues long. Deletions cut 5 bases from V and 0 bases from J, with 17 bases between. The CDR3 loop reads CAWAPFREFSYEQYF. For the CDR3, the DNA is TGTGCCTGGGCGCCGTTCCGGGAATTCTCCTACGAGCAGTACTTC.

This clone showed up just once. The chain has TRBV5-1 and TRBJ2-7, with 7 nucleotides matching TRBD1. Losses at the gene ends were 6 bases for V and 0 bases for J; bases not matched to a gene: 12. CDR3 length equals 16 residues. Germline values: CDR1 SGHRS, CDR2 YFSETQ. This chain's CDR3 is CASTRETGTVSYEQYF. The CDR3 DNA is TGCGCCAGCACCCGAGAAACCGGGACAGTCTCCTACGAGCAGTACTTC.

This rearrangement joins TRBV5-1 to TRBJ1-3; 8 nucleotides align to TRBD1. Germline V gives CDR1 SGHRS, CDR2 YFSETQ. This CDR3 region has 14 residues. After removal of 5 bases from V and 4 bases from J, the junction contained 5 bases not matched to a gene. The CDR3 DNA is TGCGCCAGCAGATCCCGGGACAGGGGAAACACCATATATTTT. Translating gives CASRSRDRGNTIYF.

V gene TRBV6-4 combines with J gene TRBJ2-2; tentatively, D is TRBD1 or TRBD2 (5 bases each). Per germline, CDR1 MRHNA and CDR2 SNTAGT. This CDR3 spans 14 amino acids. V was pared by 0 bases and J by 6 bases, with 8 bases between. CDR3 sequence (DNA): TGTGCCAGCAGTGACTCGAGGGGTGCCGGGGAGCTGTTTTTT. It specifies CASSDSRGAGELFF.

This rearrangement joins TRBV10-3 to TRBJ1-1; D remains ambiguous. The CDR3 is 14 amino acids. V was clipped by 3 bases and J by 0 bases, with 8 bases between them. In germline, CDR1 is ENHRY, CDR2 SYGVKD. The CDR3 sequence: CAISDRRMNTEAFF. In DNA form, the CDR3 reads TGTGCCATCAGTGACAGGAGGATGAACACTGAAGCTTTCTTT.

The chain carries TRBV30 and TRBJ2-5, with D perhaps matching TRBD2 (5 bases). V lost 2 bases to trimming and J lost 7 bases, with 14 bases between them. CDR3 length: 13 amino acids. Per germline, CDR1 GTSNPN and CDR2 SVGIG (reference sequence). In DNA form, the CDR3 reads TGTGCCTGGAGTCTAGGGAGTTGGGGGACCCAGTACTTC. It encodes CAWSLGSWGTQYF.

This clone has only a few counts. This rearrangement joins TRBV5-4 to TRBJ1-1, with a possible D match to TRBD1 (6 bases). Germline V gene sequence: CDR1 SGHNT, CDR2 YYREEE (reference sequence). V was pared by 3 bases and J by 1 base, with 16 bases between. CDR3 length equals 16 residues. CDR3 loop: CASSSTGTWWNTEAFF. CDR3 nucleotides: TGTGCCAGCAGCTCGACAGGTACGTGGTGGAACACTGAAGCTTTCTTT.

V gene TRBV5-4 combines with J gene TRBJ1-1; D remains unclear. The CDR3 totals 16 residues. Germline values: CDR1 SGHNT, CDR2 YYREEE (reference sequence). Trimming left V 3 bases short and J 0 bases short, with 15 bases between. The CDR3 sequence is CASSSPKSNMNTEAFF. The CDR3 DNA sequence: TGTGCCAGCAGCTCCCCGAAAAGTAACATGAACACTGAAGCTTTCTTT.

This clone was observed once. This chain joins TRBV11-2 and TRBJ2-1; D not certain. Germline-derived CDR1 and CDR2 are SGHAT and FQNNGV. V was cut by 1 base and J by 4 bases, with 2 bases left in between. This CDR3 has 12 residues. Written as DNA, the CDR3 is TGTGCCAGCAGCTTAGGATACAATGAGCAGTTCTTC. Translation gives CASSLGYNEQFF. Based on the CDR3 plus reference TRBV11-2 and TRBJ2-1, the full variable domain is EAGVAQSPRYKIIEKRQSVAFWCNPISGHATLYWYQQILGQGPKLLIQFQNNGVVDDSQLPKDRFSAERLKGVDSTLKIQPAKLEDSAVYLCASSLGYNEQFFGPGTRLTVL.

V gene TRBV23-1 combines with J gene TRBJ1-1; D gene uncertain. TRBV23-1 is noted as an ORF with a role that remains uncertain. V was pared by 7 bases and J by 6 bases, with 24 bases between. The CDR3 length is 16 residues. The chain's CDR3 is CASTTAPTLGNAEAFF. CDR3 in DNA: TGCGCCAGCACAACGGCCCCCACGCTCGGTAACGCTGAAGCTTTCTTT.

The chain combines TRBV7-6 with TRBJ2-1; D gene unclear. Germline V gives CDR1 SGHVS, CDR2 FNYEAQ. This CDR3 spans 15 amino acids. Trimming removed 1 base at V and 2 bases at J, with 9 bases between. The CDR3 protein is CASSLGSGPYNEQFF. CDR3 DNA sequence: TGTGCCAGCAGCTTAGGATCCGGCCCCTACAATGAGCAGTTCTTC.

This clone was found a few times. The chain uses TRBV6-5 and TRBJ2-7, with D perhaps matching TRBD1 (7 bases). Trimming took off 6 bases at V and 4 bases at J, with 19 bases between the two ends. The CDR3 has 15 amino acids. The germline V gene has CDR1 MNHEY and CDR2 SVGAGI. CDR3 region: CASSRYRQGGYEQYF. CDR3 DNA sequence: TGTGCCAGCAGCAGATACCGACAGGGAGGATACGAGCAGTACTTC.

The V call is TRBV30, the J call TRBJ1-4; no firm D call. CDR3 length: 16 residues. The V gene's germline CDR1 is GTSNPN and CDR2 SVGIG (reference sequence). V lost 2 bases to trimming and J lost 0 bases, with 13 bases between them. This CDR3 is CAWSSPGSTTNEKLFF. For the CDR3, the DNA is TGTGCCTGGAGTTCCCCCGGCTCAACAACTAATGAAAAACTGTTTTTT.

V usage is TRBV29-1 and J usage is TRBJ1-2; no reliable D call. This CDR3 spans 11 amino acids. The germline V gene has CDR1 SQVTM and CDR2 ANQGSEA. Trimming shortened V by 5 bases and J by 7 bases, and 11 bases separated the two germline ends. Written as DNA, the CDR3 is TGCAGCGTTACTTATAACGGTGGCTACACCTTC. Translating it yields CSVTYNGGYTF.

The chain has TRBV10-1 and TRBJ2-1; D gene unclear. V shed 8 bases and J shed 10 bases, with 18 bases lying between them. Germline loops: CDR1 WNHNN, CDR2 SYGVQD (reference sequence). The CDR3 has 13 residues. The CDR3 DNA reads TGCGCCAGCGCCGGTAGCTTGAGAGAGGAGCAGTTCTTC. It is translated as CASAGSLREEQFF.

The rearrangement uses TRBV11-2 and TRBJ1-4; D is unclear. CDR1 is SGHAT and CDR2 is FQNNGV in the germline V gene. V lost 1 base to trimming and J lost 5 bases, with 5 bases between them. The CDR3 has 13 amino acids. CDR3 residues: CASSLGLNEKLFF. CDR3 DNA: TGTGCCAGCAGCTTAGGGCTCAATGAAAAACTGTTTTTT.

CDR3 DNA: TGCGCCAGCAGCCCGCTCCTAGCGACCGGGGAGCTGTTTTTT. It encodes CASSPLLATGELFF. The rearrangement uses TRBV4-1 and TRBJ2-2; maybe TRBD2 (6 bases). The germline gives CDR1 MGHRA, CDR2 YSYEKL. The CDR3 consists of 14 residues. V gave up 4 bases and J gave up 5 bases, with 11 bases separating them.

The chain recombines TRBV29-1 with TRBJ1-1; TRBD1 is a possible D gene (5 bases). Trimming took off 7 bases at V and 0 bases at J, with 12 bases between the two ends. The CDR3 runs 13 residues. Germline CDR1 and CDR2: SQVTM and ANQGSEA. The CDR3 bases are TGCAGCGGGGGGGGTACTTTGAACACTGAAGCTTTCTTT. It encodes CSGGGTLNTEAFF.

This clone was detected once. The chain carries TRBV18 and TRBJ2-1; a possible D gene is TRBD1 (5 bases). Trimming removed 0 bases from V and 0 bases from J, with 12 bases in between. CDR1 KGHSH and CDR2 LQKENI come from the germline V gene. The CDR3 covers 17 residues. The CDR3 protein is CASSPPRQSSSYNEQFF. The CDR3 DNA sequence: TGTGCCAGCTCACCACCGCGACAGTCGAGCTCCTACAATGAGCAGTTCTTC.

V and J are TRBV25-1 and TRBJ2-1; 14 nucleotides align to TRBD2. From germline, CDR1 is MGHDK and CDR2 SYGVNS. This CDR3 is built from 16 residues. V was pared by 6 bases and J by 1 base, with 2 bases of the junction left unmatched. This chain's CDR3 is CASSGLAGGSYNEQFF. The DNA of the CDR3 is TGTGCCAGCAGCGGACTAGCGGGGGGATCCTACAATGAGCAGTTCTTC. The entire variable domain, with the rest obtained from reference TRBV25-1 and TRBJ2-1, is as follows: EADIYQTPRYLVIGTGKKITLECSQTMGHDKMYWYQQDPGMELHLIHYSYGVNSTEKGDLSSESTVSRIRTEHFPLTLESARPSHTSQYLCASSGLAGGSYNEQFFGPGTRLTVL.

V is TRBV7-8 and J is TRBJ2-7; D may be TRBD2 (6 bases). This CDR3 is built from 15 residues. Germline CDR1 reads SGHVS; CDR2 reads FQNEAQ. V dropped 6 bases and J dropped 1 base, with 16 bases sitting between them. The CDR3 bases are TGTGCCAGCAGTCCTACGGCGGGATCATCCTACGAGCAGTACTTC. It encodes CASSPTAGSSYEQYF.

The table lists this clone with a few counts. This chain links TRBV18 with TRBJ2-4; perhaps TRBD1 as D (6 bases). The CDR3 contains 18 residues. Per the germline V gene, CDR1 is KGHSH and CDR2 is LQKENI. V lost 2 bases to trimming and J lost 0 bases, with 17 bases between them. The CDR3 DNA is TGTGCCAGCTCACCATTGGGGGCCGGAAGGGTAGCCAAAAACATTCAGTACTTC. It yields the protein CASSPLGAGRVAKNIQYF.

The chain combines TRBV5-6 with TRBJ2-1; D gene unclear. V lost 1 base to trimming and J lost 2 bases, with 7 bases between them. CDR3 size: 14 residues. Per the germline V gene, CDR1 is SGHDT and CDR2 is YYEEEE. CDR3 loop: CASSLFQAYNEQFF. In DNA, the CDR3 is TGTGCCAGCAGCTTGTTCCAAGCCTACAATGAGCAGTTCTTC.

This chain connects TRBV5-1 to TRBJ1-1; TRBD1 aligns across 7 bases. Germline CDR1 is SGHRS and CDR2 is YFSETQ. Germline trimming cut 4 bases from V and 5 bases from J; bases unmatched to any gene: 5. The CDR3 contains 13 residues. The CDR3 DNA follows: TGCGCCAGCAGCCTAAGACAGGGAACTGAAGCTTTCTTT. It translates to CASSLRQGTEAFF.

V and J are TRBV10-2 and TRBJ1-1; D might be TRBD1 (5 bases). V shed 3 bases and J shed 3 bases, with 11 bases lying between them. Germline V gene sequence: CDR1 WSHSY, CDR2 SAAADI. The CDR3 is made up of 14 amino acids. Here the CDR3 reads CASSDGGEYTEAFF. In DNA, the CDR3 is TGCGCCAGCAGTGATGGAGGGGAATACACTGAAGCTTTCTTT.